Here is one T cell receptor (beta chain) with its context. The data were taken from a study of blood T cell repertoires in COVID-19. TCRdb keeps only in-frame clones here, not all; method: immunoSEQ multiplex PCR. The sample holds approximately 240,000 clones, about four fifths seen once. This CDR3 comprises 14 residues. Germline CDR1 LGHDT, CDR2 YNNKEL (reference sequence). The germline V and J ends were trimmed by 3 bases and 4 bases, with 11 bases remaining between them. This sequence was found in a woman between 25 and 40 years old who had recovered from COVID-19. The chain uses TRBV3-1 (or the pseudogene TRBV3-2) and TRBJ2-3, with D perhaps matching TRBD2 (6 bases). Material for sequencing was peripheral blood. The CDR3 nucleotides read TGTGCCAGCAGCCACCGACTAGGCCCAGATACGCAGTATTTT. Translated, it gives CASSHRLGPDTQYF.